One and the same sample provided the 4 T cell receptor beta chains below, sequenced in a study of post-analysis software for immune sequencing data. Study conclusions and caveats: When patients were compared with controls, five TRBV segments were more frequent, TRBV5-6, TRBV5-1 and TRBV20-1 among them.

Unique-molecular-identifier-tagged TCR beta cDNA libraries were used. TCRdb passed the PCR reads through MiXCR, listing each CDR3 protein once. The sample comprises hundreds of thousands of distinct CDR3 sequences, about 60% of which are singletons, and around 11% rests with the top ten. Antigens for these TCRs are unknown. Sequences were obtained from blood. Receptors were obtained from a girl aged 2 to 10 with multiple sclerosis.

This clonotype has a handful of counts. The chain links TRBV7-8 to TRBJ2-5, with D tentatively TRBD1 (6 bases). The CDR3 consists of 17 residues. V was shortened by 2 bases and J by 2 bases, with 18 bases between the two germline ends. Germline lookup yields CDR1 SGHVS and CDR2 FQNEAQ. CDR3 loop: CASSLTRAARGQETQYF. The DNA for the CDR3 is TGTGCCAGCAGCTTAACGCGAGCGGCAAGGGGGCAAGAGACCCAGTACTTC. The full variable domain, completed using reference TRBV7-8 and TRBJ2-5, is GAGVSQSPRYKVAKRGQDVALRCDPISGHVSLFWYQQALGQGPEFLTYFQNEAQLDKSGLPSDRFFAERPEGSVSTLKIQRTQQEDSAVYLCASSLTRAARGQETQYFGPGTRLLVL.

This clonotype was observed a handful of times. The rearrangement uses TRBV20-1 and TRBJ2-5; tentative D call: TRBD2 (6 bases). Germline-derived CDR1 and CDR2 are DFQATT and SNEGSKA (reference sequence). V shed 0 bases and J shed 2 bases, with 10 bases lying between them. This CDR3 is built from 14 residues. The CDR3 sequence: CSARDALAQETQYF. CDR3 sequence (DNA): TGCAGTGCTAGAGATGCGCTAGCGCAAGAGACCCAGTACTTC.

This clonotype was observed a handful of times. The CDR3 is CASSPQETSTDEQFF. The CDR3 nucleotides are TGTGCCAGCTCACCACAGGAGACTAGCACGGATGAGCAGTTCTTC. The genes are TRBV18 and TRBJ2-1; 7 bases agree with TRBD2. This CDR3 contains 15 residues. After removal of 1 base from V and 8 bases from J, the junction contained 8 bases not matched to a gene. Germline values: CDR1 KGHSH, CDR2 LQKENI. Full variable domain (missing parts from reference TRBV18 and TRBJ2-1): NAGVMQNPRHLVRRRGQEARLRCSPMKGHSHVYWYRQLPEEGLKFMVYLQKENIIDESGMPKERFSAEFPKEGPSILRIQQVVRGDSAAYFCASSPQETSTDEQFFGPGTRLTVL.

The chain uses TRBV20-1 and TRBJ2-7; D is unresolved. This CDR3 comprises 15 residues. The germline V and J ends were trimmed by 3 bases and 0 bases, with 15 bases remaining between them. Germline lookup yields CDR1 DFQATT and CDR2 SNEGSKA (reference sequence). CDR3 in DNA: TGCAGTGCTAGTTCGTTGGGCAGGAACTCCTACGAGCAGTACTTC. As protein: CSASSLGRNSYEQYF.